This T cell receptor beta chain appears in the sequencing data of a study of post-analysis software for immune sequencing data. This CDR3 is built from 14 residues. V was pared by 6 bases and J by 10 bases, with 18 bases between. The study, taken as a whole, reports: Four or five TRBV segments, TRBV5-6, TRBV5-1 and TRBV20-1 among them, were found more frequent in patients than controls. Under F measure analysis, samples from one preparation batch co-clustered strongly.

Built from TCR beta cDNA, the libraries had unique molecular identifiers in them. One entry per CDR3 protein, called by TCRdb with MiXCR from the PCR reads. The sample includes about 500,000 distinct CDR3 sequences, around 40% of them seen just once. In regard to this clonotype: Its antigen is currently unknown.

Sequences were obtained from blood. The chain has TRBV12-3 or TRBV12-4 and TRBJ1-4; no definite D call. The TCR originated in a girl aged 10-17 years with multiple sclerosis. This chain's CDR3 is CASSPGEGSRKLFF. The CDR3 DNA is TGTGCCAGCAGCCCTGGGGAGGGATCCCGAAAACTGTTTTTT.